This T cell receptor (beta chain) originates from a study of blood T cell repertoires in COVID-19. Across the whole study: Italy, Spain and the United States were the sources of the convalescent and acute COVID-19 samples. PBMCs, B-cell-depleted T cells, or T cells provided the cDNA or gDNA that made up the material.

In the original analysis: Reference gene primer amplification gave nucleated cell count estimates. TCRdb's copy holds only in-frame clones and misses some; the assay was immunoSEQ multiplex PCR. The V and J calls and clone size come from that table; D and trimming were worked out from the DNA. Here the sample spans tens of thousands of clones, roughly 88% being singletons. Germline V gene sequence: CDR1 MDHEN, CDR2 SYDVKM. The CDR3 is 17 residues long. With V trimmed by 6 bases and J by 6 bases, 15 bases remained unmatched. The genes are TRBV28 and TRBJ1-2; 11 bases line up with TRBD1. Sequenced input: peripheral blood. The receptor was isolated from a man aged 50-60 years with active COVID-19. CDR3 in amino acids: CASSTPAPGTGGDGYTF. The CDR3 DNA reads TGTGCCAGCAGCACCCCAGCCCCCGGGACAGGGGGTGATGGCTACACCTTC.